The clone carrying this T cell receptor beta chain has only one observation. The antigen remains undetermined. The CDR3 has 14 residues. The V gene's germline CDR1 is LGHNA and CDR2 YSLEER. Trimming shortened V by 0 bases and J by 7 bases, and 12 bases separated the two germline ends. This sample was taken from a study of cytomegalovirus exposure and HLA in healthy donors. Study information: Caucasian-associated ancestry cluster membership applied to about four fifths of several hundred genotyped donors.

Findings of the study overall: In vitro data verified a few CMV-associated chains as specific for CMV antigens.

PCR employed 60 Vbeta and 13 Jbeta primers. Data came from immunoSEQ multiplex PCR; TCRdb stores just in-frame clones and leaves some out. The sample has 150,000 to 200,000 clones, approximately 80% seen once. Material for sequencing was PBMCs. The V and J genes are TRBV4-3 and TRBJ1-2; D is unclear. The receptor comes from a woman aged 25 to 39 in good health and CMV-seropositive. In nucleotides, the CDR3 is TGCGCCAGCAGCCAAGAGGCGGGCCCGGGTGGCTACACCTTC. Residues: CASSQEAGPGGYTF.